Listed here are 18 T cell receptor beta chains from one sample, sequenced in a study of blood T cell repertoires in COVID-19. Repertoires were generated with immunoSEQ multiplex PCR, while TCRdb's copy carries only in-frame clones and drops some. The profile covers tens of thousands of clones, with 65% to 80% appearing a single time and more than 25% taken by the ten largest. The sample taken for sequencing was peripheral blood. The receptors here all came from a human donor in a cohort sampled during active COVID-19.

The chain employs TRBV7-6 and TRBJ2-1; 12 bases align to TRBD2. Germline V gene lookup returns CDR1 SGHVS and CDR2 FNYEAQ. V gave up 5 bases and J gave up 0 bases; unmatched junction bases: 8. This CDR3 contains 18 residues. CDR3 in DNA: TGTGCCAGCAGCCAGGGACTAGCGGGTCTTAGCTCCTACAATGAGCAGTTCTTC. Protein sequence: CASSQGLAGLSSYNEQFF. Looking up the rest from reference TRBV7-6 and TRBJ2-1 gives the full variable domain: GAGVSQSPRYKVTKRGQDVALRCDPISGHVSLYWYRQALGQGPEFLTYFNYEAQQDKSGLPNDRFSAERPEGSISTLTIQRTEQRDSAMYRCASSQGLAGLSSYNEQFFGPGTRLTVL.

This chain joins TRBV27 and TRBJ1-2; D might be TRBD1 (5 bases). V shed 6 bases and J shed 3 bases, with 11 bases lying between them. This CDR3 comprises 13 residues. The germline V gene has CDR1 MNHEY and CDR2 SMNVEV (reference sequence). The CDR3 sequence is CASSPRGDYGYTF. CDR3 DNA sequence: TGTGCCAGCAGCCCCCGGGGGGACTATGGCTACACCTTC.

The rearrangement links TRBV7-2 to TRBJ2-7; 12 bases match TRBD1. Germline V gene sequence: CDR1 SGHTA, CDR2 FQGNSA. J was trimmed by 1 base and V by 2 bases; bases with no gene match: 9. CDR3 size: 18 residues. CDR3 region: CASSLTPPGQGASYEQYF. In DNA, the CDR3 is TGTGCCAGCAGCTTAACCCCACCGGGACAGGGGGCTTCCTACGAGCAGTACTTC.

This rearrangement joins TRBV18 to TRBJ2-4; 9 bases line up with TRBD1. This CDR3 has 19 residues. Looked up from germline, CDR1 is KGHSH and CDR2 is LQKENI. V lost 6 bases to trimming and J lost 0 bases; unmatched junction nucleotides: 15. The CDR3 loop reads CASSLRLQQGALAKNIQYF. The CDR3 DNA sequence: TGTGCCAGCTCCCTCCGCCTCCAACAGGGGGCCTTAGCCAAAAACATTCAGTACTTC.

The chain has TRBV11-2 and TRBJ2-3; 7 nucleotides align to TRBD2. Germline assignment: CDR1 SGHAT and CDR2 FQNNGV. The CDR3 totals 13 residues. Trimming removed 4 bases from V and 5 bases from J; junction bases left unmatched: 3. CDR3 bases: TGTGCCAGCAGCTCAATAGCGGGAGATACGCAGTATTTT. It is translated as CASSSIAGDTQYF.

DNA for the CDR3: TGTGCCAGCAGCTTACGAGGCCCCGGGGGGTCGGAGGAAGAGACCCAGTACTTC. Amino acid sequence: CASSLRGPGGSEEETQYF. The chain joins TRBV11-3 to TRBJ2-5, with TRBD2 matching over 7 bases. Germline V CDR1 and CDR2: SGHNT, YENEEA. The CDR3 spans 18 residues. Unmatched junction bases numbered 15, after V lost 2 bases and J lost 3 bases.

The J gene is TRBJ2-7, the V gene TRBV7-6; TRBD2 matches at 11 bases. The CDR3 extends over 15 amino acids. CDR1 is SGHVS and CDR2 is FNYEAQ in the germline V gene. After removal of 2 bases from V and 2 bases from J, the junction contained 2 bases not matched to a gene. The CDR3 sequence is CASSLKLAGAYEQYF. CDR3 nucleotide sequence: TGTGCCAGCAGCTTAAAACTAGCGGGAGCCTACGAGCAGTACTTC. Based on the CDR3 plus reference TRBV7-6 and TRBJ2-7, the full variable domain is GAGVSQSPRYKVTKRGQDVALRCDPISGHVSLYWYRQALGQGPEFLTYFNYEAQQDKSGLPNDRFSAERPEGSISTLTIQRTEQRDSAMYRCASSLKLAGAYEQYFGPGTRLTVT.

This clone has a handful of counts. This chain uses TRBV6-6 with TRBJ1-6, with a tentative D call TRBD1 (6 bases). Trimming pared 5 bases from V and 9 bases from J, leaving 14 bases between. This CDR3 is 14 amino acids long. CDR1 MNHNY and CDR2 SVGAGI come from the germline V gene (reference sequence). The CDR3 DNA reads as TGTGCCAGCAGTCCCGCGGCAGGGGCTTCACCCCTCCACTTT. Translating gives CASSPAAGASPLHF.

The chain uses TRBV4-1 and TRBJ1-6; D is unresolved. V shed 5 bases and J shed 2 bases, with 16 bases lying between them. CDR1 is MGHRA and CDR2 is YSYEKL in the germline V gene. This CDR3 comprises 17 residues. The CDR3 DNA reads TGCGCCAGCAGCTCCGCCCGTCCAGTGGCCTATAATTCACCCCTCCACTTT. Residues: CASSSARPVAYNSPLHF.

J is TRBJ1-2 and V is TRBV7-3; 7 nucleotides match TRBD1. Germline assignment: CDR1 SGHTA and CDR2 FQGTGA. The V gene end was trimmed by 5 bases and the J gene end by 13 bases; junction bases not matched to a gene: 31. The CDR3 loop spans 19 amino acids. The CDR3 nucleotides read TGTGCCAGCAGCCCAAGGGGGACAGCTATCCCACCTAACCCTATGGCTATCACCTTC. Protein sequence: CASSPRGTAIPPNPMAITF.

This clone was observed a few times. The CDR3 loop reads CASRRQTNEKLFF. Here the CDR3 DNA reads TGTGCCAGCAGAAGACAGACTAATGAAAAACTGTTTTTT. The genes are TRBV6-5 and TRBJ1-4; TRBD1 might be the D (5 bases). V gave up 6 bases and J gave up 2 bases, with 7 bases separating them. Germline V gene lookup returns CDR1 MNHEY and CDR2 SVGAGI. This CDR3 has 13 residues.

The CDR3 DNA follows: TGTGCCAGTAGTCCCGGGACAGGGGAGCGGCAGCCCCAGCATTTT. This encodes CASSPGTGERQPQHF. The chain joins TRBV19 to TRBJ1-5; 10 bases are a match to TRBD1. The V gene end was trimmed by 5 bases and the J gene end by 7 bases; junction bases not matched to a gene: 8. This CDR3 comprises 15 residues. Germline V gives CDR1 LNHDA, CDR2 SQIVND (reference sequence).

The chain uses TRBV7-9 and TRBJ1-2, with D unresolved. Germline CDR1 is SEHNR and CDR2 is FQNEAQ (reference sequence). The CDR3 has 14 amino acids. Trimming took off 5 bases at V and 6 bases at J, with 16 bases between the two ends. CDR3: CASSPSGYRDGYTF. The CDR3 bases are TGTGCCAGCAGCCCGTCGGGGTATCGAGATGGCTACACCTTC.

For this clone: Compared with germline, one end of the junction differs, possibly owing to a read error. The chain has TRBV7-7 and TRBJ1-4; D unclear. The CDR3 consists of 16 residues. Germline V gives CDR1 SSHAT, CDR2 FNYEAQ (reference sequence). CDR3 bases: TGTGCTAGCAGCTTAGCAGCACGGGTGACTAATGAAAAACTGTTTTTT. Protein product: CASSLAARVTNEKLFF. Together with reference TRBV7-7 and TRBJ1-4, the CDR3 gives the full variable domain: GAGVSQSPRYKVTKRGQDVTLRCDPISSHATLYWYQQALGQGPEFLTYFNYEAQPDKSGLPSDRFSAERPEGSISTLTIQRTEQRDSAMYRCASSLAARVTNEKLFFGSGTQLSVL.

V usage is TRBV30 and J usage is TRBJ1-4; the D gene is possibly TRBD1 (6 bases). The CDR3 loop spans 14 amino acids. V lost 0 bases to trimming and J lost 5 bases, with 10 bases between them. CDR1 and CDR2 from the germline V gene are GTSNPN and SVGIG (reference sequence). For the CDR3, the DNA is TGTGCCTGGAGTGTACAGGGATGGAATGAAAAACTGTTTTTT. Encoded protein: CAWSVQGWNEKLFF.

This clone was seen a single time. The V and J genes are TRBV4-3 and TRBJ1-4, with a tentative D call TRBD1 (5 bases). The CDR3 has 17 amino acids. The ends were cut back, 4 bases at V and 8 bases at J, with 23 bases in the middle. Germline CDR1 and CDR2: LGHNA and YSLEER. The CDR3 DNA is TGCGCCAGCAGCCCAACCTGGGGCCCAACTGTTGAGGAAAAACTGTTTTTT. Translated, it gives CASSPTWGPTVEEKLFF.

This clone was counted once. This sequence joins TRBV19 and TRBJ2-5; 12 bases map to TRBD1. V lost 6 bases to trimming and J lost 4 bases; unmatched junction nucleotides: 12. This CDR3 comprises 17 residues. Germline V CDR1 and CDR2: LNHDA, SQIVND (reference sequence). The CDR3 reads CASSLPGDRGLGETQYF. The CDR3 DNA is TGTGCCAGTAGCCTCCCGGGGGACAGGGGGCTGGGAGAGACCCAGTACTTC. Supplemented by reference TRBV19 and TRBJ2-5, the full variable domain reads DGGITQSPKYLFRKEGQNVTLSCEQNLNHDAMYWYRQDPGQGLRLIYYSQIVNDFQKGDIAEGYSVSREKKESFPLTVTSAQKNPTAFYLCASSLPGDRGLGETQYFGPGTRLLVL.

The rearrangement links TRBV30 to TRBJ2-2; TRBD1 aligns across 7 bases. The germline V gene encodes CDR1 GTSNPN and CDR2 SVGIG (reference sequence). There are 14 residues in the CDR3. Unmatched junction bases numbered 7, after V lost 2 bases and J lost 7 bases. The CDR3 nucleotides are TGTGCCTGGAGTTTGCAGGGGGATTTCGGGGAGCTGTTTTTT. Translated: CAWSLQGDFGELFF.